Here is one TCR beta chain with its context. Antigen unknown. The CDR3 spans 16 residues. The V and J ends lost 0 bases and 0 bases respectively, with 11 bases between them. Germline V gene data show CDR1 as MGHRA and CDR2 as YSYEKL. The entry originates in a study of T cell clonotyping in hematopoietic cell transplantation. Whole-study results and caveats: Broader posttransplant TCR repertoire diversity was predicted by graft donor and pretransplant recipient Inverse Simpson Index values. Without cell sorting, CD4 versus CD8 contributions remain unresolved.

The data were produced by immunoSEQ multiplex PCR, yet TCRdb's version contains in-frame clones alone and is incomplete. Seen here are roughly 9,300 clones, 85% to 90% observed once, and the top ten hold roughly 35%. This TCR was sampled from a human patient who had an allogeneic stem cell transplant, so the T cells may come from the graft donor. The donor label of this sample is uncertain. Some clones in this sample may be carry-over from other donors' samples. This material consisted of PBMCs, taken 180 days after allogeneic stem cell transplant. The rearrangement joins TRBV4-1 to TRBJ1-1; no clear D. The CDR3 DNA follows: TGCGCCAGCAGCCAAGATGAAGCTTTTGTGAACACTGAAGCTTTCTTT. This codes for CASSQDEAFVNTEAFF.